This T cell receptor beta chain was recovered during a study of CD4+ T cells in melanoma. Repertoires were generated with immunoSEQ multiplex PCR, while TCRdb's copy carries only in-frame clones and drops some. The repertoire consists of about 110,000 clones, with about 92% occurring once and the leading ten covering 3.3%. Sequenced: peripheral blood. The receptor comes from a human donor with melanoma.

CDR3 in amino acids: CASSPNPGRLNTEAFF. CDR3 DNA: TGTGCCAGCAGCCCCAACCCAGGCCGCCTGAACACTGAAGCTTTCTTT. The chain couples TRBV7-9 to TRBJ1-1, with unresolved D. With 5 bases removed from V and 0 bases from J, the gap between germline ends came to 16 bases. Germline CDR1 and CDR2: SEHNR and FQNEAQ (reference sequence). The CDR3 consists of 16 residues.